Given below is one T cell receptor (beta chain) in context. This specimen belongs to a study of cytomegalovirus exposure and HLA in healthy donors. The CDR3 sequence is 15 residues long. The V and J ends lost 4 bases and 9 bases, in that order; junction bases with no gene match: 12. The germline V gene encodes CDR1 MNHNS and CDR2 SASEGT. In the PCR, 60 Vbeta and 13 Jbeta primers were used. Using immunoSEQ multiplex PCR, the repertoire was profiled, and TCRdb retains in-frame clones only, with some absent. The table records 65,000 to 90,000 clones, 78% of them present only once. The V and J genes are TRBV6-1 and TRBJ2-1; TRBD2 matches 7 bases. Sequencing used PBMCs. The clonotype originates from a woman in her forties in good health and CMV-seropositive. CDR3 in DNA: TGTGCCAGCAGTGTTGGCGGGGGATCCGAGGTTGAGCAGTTCTTC. This sequence encodes CASSVGGGSEVEQFF.